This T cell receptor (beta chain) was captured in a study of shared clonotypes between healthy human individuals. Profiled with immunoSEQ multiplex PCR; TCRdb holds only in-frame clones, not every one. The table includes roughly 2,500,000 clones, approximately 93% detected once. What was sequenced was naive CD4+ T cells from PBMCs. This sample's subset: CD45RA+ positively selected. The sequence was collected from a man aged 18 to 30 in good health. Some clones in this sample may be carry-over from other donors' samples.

Here the CDR3 reads CASSLLATAGELFF. CDR3 nucleotides: TGCGCCAGCAGCTTACTAGCAACAGCCGGGGAGCTGTTTTTT. The chain joins TRBV5-1 to TRBJ2-2; D possibly corresponds to TRBD2 (6 bases). The CDR3 spans 14 residues. V was shortened by 2 bases and J by 6 bases, with 11 bases between the two germline ends. In germline, CDR1 is SGHRS, CDR2 YFSETQ.